This T cell receptor beta chain was retrieved from a study of T cell responses to AZD1222 COVID-19 vaccine. Measured with immunoSEQ multiplex PCR; TCRdb has only the in-frame clones, and not every one. The sample has roughly 120,000 clones, about 89% seen once; the top ten hold roughly 7%. Concerning this clone itself: Its target is unknown.

Overall study results and limits: After the peak T cell response, and only then, were repertoires sampled. Mostly white British, mostly female donors; authors suggested clonal diversity may be underestimated.

The sequenced sample was peripheral blood, obtained 28 days after the second AZD1222 dose. The origin of this receptor is an adult who received the AZD1222 COVID-19 vaccine.

DNA for the CDR3: TGTGCCGGGACGTGGTATGGTATGGCAGGAGAGACCCAGTACTTC. This encodes CAGTWYGMAGETQYF. This chain connects TRBV30 to TRBJ2-5; the D gene could be TRBD1 or TRBD2 (5 bases each). V was pared by 8 bases and J by 4 bases, with 23 bases between. This CDR3 has 15 amino acids. The germline V gene has CDR1 GTSNPN and CDR2 SVGIG (reference sequence).